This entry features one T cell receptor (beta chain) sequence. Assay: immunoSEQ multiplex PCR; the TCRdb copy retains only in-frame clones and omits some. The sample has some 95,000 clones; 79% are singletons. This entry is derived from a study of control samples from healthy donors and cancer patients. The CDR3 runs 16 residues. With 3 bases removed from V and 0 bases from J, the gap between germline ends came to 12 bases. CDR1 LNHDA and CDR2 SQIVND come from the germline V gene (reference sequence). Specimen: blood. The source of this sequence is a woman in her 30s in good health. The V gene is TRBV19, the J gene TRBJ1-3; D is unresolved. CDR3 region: CASSISRGASGNTIYF. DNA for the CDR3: TGTGCCAGTAGTATCTCCCGCGGAGCCTCTGGAAACACCATATATTTT.